The 28 T cell receptor beta chains below were found in one sample sequenced in a study of early T cells in non-severe SARS-CoV-2 infection. TCRdb re-called the 5' RACE reads with MiXCR, one entry per CDR3 protein. Here the sample spans roughly 110,000 distinct CDR3 sequences, 11% being singletons. Material for sequencing was whole blood. The receptors were gathered from an adult who was a healthcare worker with PCR-confirmed SARS-CoV-2 infection or an uninfected control (not recorded which).

This clonotype was seen only a few times. The chain has TRBV4-1 and TRBJ1-2; TRBD1 might be the D (5 bases). Germline CDR1 reads MGHRA; CDR2 reads YSYEKL. CDR3 length: 16 residues. Between the trimmed V and J ends, which lost 0 bases and 8 bases, there was a span of 19 bases. The CDR3 is CASSQDVQGYYRGYTF. The CDR3 DNA sequence: TGCGCCAGCAGCCAAGATGTCCAGGGATACTATAGGGGCTACACCTTC.

At least ten counts were recorded for this clonotype. The chain uses TRBV7-8 and TRBJ2-7; no reliable D call. Trimming shortened V by 8 bases and J by 1 base, and 9 bases separated the two germline ends. The CDR3 is 12 residues long. CDR1 and CDR2 (germline): SGHVS, FQNEAQ. The CDR3 sequence: CASSDGSYEQYF. In DNA, the CDR3 is TGTGCCAGCTCGGACGGTTCCTACGAGCAGTACTTC.

This clonotype has only a few counts. This sequence joins TRBV6-6 and TRBJ1-5, with no clear D. Germline CDR1 reads MNHNY; CDR2 reads SVGAGI (reference sequence). The CDR3 has 14 residues. Trimming shortened V by 2 bases and J by 6 bases, and 11 bases separated the two germline ends. For the CDR3, the DNA is TGTGCCAGCAGTTACACGCGTCCAGTTCAGCCCCAGCATTTT. Protein product: CASSYTRPVQPQHF.

This clonotype has ten or more counts. This sequence joins TRBV7-2 and TRBJ1-5; 7 positions agree with TRBD1. V trimming: 2 bases; J trimming: 6 bases; junction bases outside the gene matches: 7. This CDR3 contains 15 residues. Germline loops: CDR1 SGHTA, CDR2 FQGNSA. CDR3 coding DNA: TGTGCCAGCAGCTTATTATCAGGGGGGCGTCAGCCCCAGCATTTT. Amino acid sequence: CASSLLSGGRQPQHF.

This clonotype was observed a few times. The chain recombines TRBV30 with TRBJ1-5, with no clear D. Trimming removed 0 bases at V and 5 bases at J, with 14 bases between. The V gene's germline CDR1 is GTSNPN and CDR2 SVGIG (reference sequence). CDR3 length: 15 amino acids. The CDR3 protein is CAWSVPVLGDQPQHF. CDR3 sequence (DNA): TGTGCCTGGAGTGTACCCGTCCTTGGGGATCAGCCCCAGCATTTT.

This clonotype was recorded at least ten times. The CDR3 reads CASRENSYNEQFF. DNA for the CDR3: TGTGCCAGCAGAGAAAACTCCTACAATGAGCAGTTCTTC. The rearrangement uses TRBV12-3 or TRBV12-4 and TRBJ2-1, with D unclear. Trimming cost V 6 bases and J 0 bases, with 6 bases left between them. This CDR3 is built from 13 residues.

The genes are TRBV5-1 and TRBJ2-7; a weak D match, TRBD2 (5 bases). The CDR3 loop spans 16 amino acids. Germline lookup yields CDR1 SGHRS and CDR2 YFSETQ. Trimming removed 1 base from V and 1 base from J, with 15 bases in between. The CDR3, as DNA: TGCGCCAGCAGCTTGAAGGACGGGGATCCATCCTACGAGCAGTACTTC. It yields the protein CASSLKDGDPSYEQYF. The variable domain in full, with the rest retrieved from reference TRBV5-1 and TRBJ2-7, is KAGVTQTPRYLIKTRGQQVTLSCSPISGHRSVSWYQQTPGQGLQFLFEYFSETQRNKGNFPGRFSGRQFSNSRSEMNVSTLELGDSALYLCASSLKDGDPSYEQYFGPGTRLTVT.

This clonotype has only a few counts. The V and J genes are TRBV7-2 and TRBJ2-2; 7 nucleotides line up with TRBD1. This CDR3 comprises 18 residues. The ends lost 1 base at V and 2 bases at J; junction bases unmatched: 10. Germline lookup yields CDR1 SGHTA and CDR2 FQGNSA. CDR3 protein: CASSLEGASPLNTGELFF. In DNA form, the CDR3 reads TGTGCCAGCAGCTTAGAGGGGGCCTCACCGCTTAACACCGGGGAGCTGTTTTTT.

This clonotype was seen many times. The chain uses TRBV5-1 and TRBJ2-3, with unresolved D. The CDR3 spans 15 residues. V was shortened by 0 bases and J by 4 bases, with 12 bases between the two germline ends. Per germline, CDR1 SGHRS and CDR2 YFSETQ. The CDR3 is CASSLGRLTPDTQYF. Written as DNA, the CDR3 is TGCGCCAGCAGCTTGGGACGGTTGACTCCAGATACGCAGTATTTT.

V is TRBV19 and J is TRBJ1-4; the match to TRBD1 covers 8 bases. V was clipped by 5 bases and J by 8 bases; unmatched bases: 19. The germline CDR1 and CDR2 sequences are LNHDA and SQIVND (reference sequence). CDR3 length: 18 residues. The CDR3 here is CASSSGQGRGRGPEKLFF. For the CDR3, the DNA is TGTGCCAGTAGTTCCGGACAGGGTAGAGGTCGAGGTCCCGAAAAACTGTTTTTT. Using reference TRBV19 and TRBJ1-4 for the parts outside the CDR3, the full variable domain is DGGITQSPKYLFRKEGQNVTLSCEQNLNHDAMYWYRQDPGQGLRLIYYSQIVNDFQKGDIAEGYSVSREKKESFPLTVTSAQKNPTAFYLCASSSGQGRGRGPEKLFFGSGTQLSVL.

The chain has TRBV5-5 and TRBJ2-5, with 12 bases aligning to TRBD1. CDR1 and CDR2 from the germline V gene are SGHKS and YYEKEE (reference sequence). The CDR3 covers 17 residues. V dropped 4 bases and J dropped 5; count of bases not matched to a gene: 12. CDR3 DNA: TGTGCCAGCAGCCCTATACCGGGACAGGGGGCGCAGGAGACCCAGTACTTC. This sequence encodes CASSPIPGQGAQETQYF.

This clonotype occurred a few times. V is TRBV9 and J is TRBJ2-1; D tentatively reads TRBD1 or TRBD2 (5 bases each). This CDR3 comprises 16 residues. The germline V and J ends were trimmed by 4 bases and 1 base, with 15 bases remaining between them. Germline lookup yields CDR1 SGDLS and CDR2 YYNGEE. The CDR3 DNA sequence: TGTGCCAGCAGCACGCCCCGGGACCATTCCTACAATGAGCAGTTCTTC. Protein sequence: CASSTPRDHSYNEQFF.

A note on this clonotype: A much larger clone differs from this one at a single base, so this may be a read error. The chain uses TRBV12-3 or TRBV12-4 and TRBJ1-3, with a tentative D call TRBD1 (5 bases). This CDR3 has 14 amino acids. V dropped 6 bases and J dropped 7 bases, with 16 bases sitting between them. This CDR3 reads CASRTGEGWNTIYF. CDR3 nucleotide sequence: TGTGCCAGCAGAACAGGAGAGGGATGGAACACCATATATTTT.

This rearrangement joins TRBV10-3 to TRBJ2-3; 12 bases are a match to TRBD1. Trimming took 3 bases from V and 5 from J; bases not matched to a gene: 3. CDR3 length: 15 residues. The germline V gene has CDR1 ENHRY and CDR2 SYGVKD. The CDR3 here is CAISDGTGGKDTQYF. The DNA of the CDR3 is TGTGCCATCAGTGACGGGACAGGGGGCAAAGATACGCAGTATTTT.

The table lists this clonotype with many counts. The rearrangement links TRBV7-9 to TRBJ2-7, with D possibly TRBD2 on 6 matching bases. Trimming cost V 7 bases and J 4 bases, with 17 bases left between them. The CDR3 spans 14 residues. CDR1 and CDR2 from the germline V gene are SEHNR and FQNEAQ (reference sequence). CDR3 sequence (DNA): TGTGCCAGCACCCTCTATCCAAGCGGGTACGAGCAGTACTTC. This encodes CASTLYPSGYEQYF.

The V call is TRBV10-3, the J call TRBJ1-1; D call uncertain. The CDR3 contains 15 residues. Trimming left V 1 base short and J 1 base short, with 10 bases between. Germline CDR1 ENHRY, CDR2 SYGVKD. The CDR3 DNA follows: TGTGCCATCAGTGAGTTTGGGGTGGAGAACACTGAAGCTTTCTTT. The encoded protein is CAISEFGVENTEAFF.

The chain has TRBV7-9 and TRBJ1-1; unclear D gene. This CDR3 is built from 13 residues. CDR1 and CDR2 (germline): SEHNR, FQNEAQ (reference sequence). V was cut by 6 bases and J by 4 bases, with 12 bases left in between. The CDR3 loop is CASSPNSGTEAFF. Written as DNA, the CDR3 is TGTGCCAGCAGTCCTAATTCGGGCACTGAAGCTTTCTTT.

This clonotype was observed a few times. The chain couples TRBV6-5 to TRBJ2-3; 8 bases are shared with TRBD2. CDR3 length: 17 amino acids. Germline lookup yields CDR1 MNHEY and CDR2 SVGAGI. V lost 6 bases to trimming and J lost 0 bases; unmatched junction nucleotides: 11. The CDR3 DNA reads TGTGCCAGCAGCCCTCATCGGGCTAGCGGGAGCACAGATACGCAGTATTTT. Translation gives CASSPHRASGSTDTQYF.

This chain joins TRBV11-2 and TRBJ2-2; no definite D call. Per the germline V gene, CDR1 is SGHAT and CDR2 is FQNNGV. Trimming pared 0 bases from V and 7 bases from J, leaving 6 bases between. This CDR3 comprises 13 residues. CDR3 bases: TGTGCCAGCAGCTTAGAACCACACGGGGAGCTGTTTTTT. Amino acids: CASSLEPHGELFF.

This clonotype was counted a few times. CDR3 loop: CASSKARPGEDTQYF. CDR3 nucleotides: TGTGCCAGCAGCAAAGCGCGCCCCGGCGAAGATACGCAGTATTTT. This rearrangement joins TRBV21-1 to TRBJ2-3; TRBD1, the table's D call, was not compared with the DNA. TRBV21-1 is marked as a pseudogene. The CDR3 is made up of 15 amino acids.

This clonotype was seen many times. The V and J genes are TRBV7-9 and TRBJ2-2; 8 bases fit TRBD2. With V trimmed by 5 bases and J by 8 bases, 10 bases remained unmatched. The germline V gene encodes CDR1 SEHNR and CDR2 FQNEAQ (reference sequence). CDR3 size: 15 residues. The CDR3 sequence: CASSPLGGVDGELFF. CDR3 nucleotide sequence: TGTGCCAGCAGCCCCCTCGGGGGGGTCGATGGGGAGCTGTTTTTT.

The chain couples TRBV12-3 or TRBV12-4 to TRBJ2-3; possibly TRBD2 for D (5 bases). V was trimmed by 3 bases and J by 6 bases, leaving 10 bases between them. CDR3 size: 13 residues. The CDR3 reads CASSFQEADTQYF. Written as DNA, the CDR3 is TGTGCCAGCAGTTTTCAGGAGGCGGATACGCAGTATTTT.

This clonotype showed up many times. The V call is TRBV3-1, the J call TRBJ2-3, with 10 bases aligning to TRBD2. The V segment lost 2 bases and the J segment 3 bases; nucleotides outside the gene matches: 5. The germline gives CDR1 LGHDT, CDR2 YNNKEL (reference sequence). CDR3 size: 16 residues. The CDR3 spells CASSQPAGGPTDTQYF. CDR3 sequence (DNA): TGTGCCAGCAGCCAACCAGCGGGAGGGCCGACAGATACGCAGTATTTT.

The sample holds many counts of this clonotype. The rearrangement joins TRBV7-8 to TRBJ2-5; D tentatively reads TRBD1 or TRBD2 (7 bases each). This CDR3 is built from 16 residues. Looked up from germline, CDR1 is SGHVS and CDR2 is FQNEAQ. Trimming stripped 2 bases from V and 5 bases from J, with 18 bases between. CDR3 bases: TGTGCCAGCAGCTTACACCTTGACAGGGAGGGGGAGACCCAGTACTTC. This encodes CASSLHLDREGETQYF.

This clonotype was detected many times. The chain recombines TRBV6-2 or TRBV6-3 with TRBJ1-2; perhaps TRBD1 as D (5 bases). The germline CDR1 and CDR2 sequences are MNHEY and SVGEGT. Deletions cut 6 bases from V and 4 bases from J, with 12 bases between. This CDR3 contains 13 residues. DNA for the CDR3: TGTGCCAGCAGCCAGAGACAGACCTATGGCTACACCTTC. Its protein is CASSQRQTYGYTF.

The V and J genes are TRBV21-1 and TRBJ2-7; the table's D call, TRBD1, was not checked against the DNA. TRBV21-1 is recorded as a pseudogene. CDR3 length equals 14 residues. The CDR3 sequence is CARTRTGGGHEQYF. CDR3 nucleotide sequence: TGTGCCAGGACGAGGACAGGGGGTGGCCACGAGCAGTACTTC.

This clonotype showed up just once. J is TRBJ2-1 and V is TRBV28; D is undetermined. The CDR3 has 13 amino acids. The V gene lost 0 bases and the J gene lost 6 bases, with 6 bases spanning the gap. CDR1 and CDR2 (germline): MDHEN, SYDVKM. CDR3 nucleotide sequence: TGTGCCAGCAGTTTATGGGACCGCAATGAGCAGTTCTTC. This translates into CASSLWDRNEQFF. The whole variable domain, filled in from reference TRBV28 and TRBJ2-1, reads DVKVTQSSRYLVKRTGEKVFLECVQDMDHENMFWYRQDPGLGLRLIYFSYDVKMKEKGDIPEGYSVSREKKERFSLILESASTNQTSMYLCASSLWDRNEQFFGPGTRLTVL.

A remark on this clonotype: The junction does not match germline at one end; this may be a read error. V is TRBV29-1 and J is TRBJ2-5, with 12 bases fitting TRBD2. CDR1 and CDR2 (germline): SQVTM, ANQGSEA. This CDR3 has 14 residues. CDR3 DNA sequence: TGCAGCGTTGAAGGGACTAGCGGGATAGGGAGCTATATCTTC. It codes for CSVEGTSGIGSYIF.